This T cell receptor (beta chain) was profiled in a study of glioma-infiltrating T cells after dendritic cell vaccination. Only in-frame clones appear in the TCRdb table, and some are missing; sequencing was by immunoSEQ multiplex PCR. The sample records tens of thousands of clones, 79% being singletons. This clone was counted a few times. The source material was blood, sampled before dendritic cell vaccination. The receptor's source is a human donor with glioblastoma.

In nucleotides, the CDR3 is TGTGCCAGCAGCTTCCTGACTAGCGGGAGGGCTAACACCGGGGAGCTGTTTTTT. It encodes CASSFLTSGRANTGELFF. The V gene is TRBV7-3, the J gene TRBJ2-2, with TRBD2 identical over 14 bases. Germline CDR1 reads SGHTA; CDR2 reads FQGTGA. Losses at the gene ends were 3 bases for V and 2 bases for J; bases not matched to a gene: 5. The CDR3 totals 18 residues.